Described below is a single T cell receptor (beta chain) sequence and its context. The antigen is unknown. This entry comes from a study of cytomegalovirus exposure and HLA in healthy donors. Findings and caveats of the study: In an earlier analysis, most TCR beta V segments were productive about 87% or about 30% of the time. Owing to their indistinguishability, certain V segments, notably TRBV6-2 and TRBV6-3, were excluded.

The trim removed 4 bases at V and 5 bases at J, leaving 13 bases unmatched. Germline V gene sequence: CDR1 MDHEN, CDR2 SYDVKM. The CDR3 contains 19 residues. The PCR employed 60 Vbeta primers together with 13 Jbeta primers. The repertoire was sequenced with immunoSEQ multiplex PCR; TCRdb's copy has only in-frame clones and lacks some. This sample has tens of thousands of clones, with around three fifths found just once. The chain uses TRBV28 and TRBJ2-2, with 13 bases identical to TRBD2. The sample comprised PBMCs. The TCR was taken from a woman in her thirties or forties in good health and CMV-seropositive. The CDR3 DNA reads as TGTGCCAGCAGTTCCCCCGGACTAGCGGGAGTCGGCGATACCGGGGAGCTGTTTTTT. It translates to CASSSPGLAGVGDTGELFF.